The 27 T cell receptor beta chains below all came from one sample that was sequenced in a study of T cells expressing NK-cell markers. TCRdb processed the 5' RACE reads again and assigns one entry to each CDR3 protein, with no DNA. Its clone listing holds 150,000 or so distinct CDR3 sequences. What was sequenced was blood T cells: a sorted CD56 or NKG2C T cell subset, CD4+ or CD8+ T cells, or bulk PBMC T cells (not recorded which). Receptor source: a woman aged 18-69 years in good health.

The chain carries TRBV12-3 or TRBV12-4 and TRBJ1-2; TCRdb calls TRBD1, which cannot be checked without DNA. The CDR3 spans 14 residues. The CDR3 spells CASNQGAPNYGYTF.

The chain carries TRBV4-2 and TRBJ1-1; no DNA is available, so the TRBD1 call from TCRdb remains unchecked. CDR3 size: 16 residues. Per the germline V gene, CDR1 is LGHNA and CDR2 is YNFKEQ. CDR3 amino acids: CASSQERARGRTEAFF.

The CDR3 region is CATSAQQGGPEAFF. The chain combines TRBV24-1 with TRBJ1-1; as DNA is missing, the TRBD1 call by TCRdb cannot be tested. In germline, CDR1 is KGHDR, CDR2 SFDVKD. CDR3 size: 14 residues.

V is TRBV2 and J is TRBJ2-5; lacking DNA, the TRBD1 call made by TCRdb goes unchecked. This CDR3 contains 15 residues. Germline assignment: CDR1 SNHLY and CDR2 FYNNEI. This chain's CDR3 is CASSPDRGYGETQYF.

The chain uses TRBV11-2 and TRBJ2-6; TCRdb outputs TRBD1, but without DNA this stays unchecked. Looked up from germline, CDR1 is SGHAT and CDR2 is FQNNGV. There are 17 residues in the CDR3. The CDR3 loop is CASSPGRGAGGANVLTF.

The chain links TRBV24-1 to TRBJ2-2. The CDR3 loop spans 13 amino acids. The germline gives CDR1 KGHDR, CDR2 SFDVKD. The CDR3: CATSKGNTGELFF.

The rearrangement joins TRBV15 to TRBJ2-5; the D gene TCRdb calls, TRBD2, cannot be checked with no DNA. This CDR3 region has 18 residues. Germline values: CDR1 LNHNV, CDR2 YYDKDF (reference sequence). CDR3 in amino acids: CATSRSKESGGAWETQYF. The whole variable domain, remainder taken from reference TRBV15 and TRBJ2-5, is DAMVIQNPRYQVTQFGKPVTLSCSQTLNHNVMYWYQQKSSQAPKLLFHYYDKDFNNEADTPDNFQSRRPNTSFCFLDIRSPGLGDTAMYLCATSRSKESGGAWETQYFGPGTRLLVL.

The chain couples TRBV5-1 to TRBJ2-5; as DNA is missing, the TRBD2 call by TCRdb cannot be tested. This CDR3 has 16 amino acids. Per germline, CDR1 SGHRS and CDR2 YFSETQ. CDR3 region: CASSQNTGTSFETQYF.

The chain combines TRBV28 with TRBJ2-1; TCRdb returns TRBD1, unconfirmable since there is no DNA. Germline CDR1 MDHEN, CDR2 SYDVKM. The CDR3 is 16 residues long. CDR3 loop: CASLQGGAGAYNEQFF.

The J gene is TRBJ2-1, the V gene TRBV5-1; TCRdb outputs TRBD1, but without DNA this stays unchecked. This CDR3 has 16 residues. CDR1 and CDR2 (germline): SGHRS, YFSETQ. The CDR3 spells CASSAWTGVEGNEQFF.

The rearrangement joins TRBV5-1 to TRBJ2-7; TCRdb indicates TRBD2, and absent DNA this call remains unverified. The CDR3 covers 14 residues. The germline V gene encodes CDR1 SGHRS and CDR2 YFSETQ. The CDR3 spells CASSPGLAGGEQYF.

The CDR3 protein is CSVVTGNGNTIYF. The chain has TRBV29-1 and TRBJ1-3; the D gene TCRdb calls, TRBD1, cannot be checked with no DNA. Germline CDR1 is SQVTM and CDR2 is ANQGSEA. This CDR3 region has 13 residues.

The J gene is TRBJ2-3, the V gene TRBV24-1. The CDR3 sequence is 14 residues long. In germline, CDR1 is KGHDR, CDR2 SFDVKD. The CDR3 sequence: CATSDHTKTDTQYF.

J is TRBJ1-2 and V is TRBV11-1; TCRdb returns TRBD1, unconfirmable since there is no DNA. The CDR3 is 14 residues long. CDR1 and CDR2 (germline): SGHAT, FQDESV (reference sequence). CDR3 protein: CASSLDRGLDGYTF.

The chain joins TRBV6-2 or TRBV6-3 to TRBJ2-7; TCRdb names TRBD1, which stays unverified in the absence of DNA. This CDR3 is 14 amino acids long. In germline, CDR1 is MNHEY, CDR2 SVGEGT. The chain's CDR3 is CASSQGGQVYEQYF.

The CDR3: CASSQDGARAYEQYF. J is TRBJ2-7 and V is TRBV4-1; TCRdb selects TRBD1, and the lack of DNA leaves this call unchecked. The germline CDR1 and CDR2 sequences are MGHRA and YSYEKL. The CDR3 totals 15 residues.

The CDR3 spells CASSFEGPKNIQYF. The chain links TRBV12-3 or TRBV12-4 to TRBJ2-4. The CDR3 has 14 residues.

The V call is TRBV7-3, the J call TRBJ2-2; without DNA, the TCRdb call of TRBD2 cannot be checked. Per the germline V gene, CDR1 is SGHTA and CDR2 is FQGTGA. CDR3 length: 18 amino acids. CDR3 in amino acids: CASSLKMTSGGFSGELFF. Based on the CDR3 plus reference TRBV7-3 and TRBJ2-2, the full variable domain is GAGVSQTPSNKVTEKGKYVELRCDPISGHTALYWYRQSLGQGPEFLIYFQGTGAADDSGLPNDRFFAVRPEGSVSTLKIQRTERGDSAVYLCASSLKMTSGGFSGELFFGEGSRLTVL.

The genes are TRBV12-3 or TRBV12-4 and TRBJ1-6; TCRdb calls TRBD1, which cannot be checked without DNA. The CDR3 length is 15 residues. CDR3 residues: CASTPQASGDSPLHF.

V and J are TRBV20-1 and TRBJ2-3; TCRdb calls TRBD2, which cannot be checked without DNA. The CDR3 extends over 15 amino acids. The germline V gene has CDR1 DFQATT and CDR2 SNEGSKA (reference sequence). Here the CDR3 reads CSAFGLAGYRHTQYF.

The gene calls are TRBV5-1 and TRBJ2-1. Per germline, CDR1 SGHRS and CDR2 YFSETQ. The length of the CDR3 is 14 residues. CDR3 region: CASSLAVGEVVQFF.

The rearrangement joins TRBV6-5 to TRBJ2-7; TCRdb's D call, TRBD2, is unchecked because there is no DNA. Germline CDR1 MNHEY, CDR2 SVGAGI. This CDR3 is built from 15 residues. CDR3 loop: CASSLLAGQAYEQYF.

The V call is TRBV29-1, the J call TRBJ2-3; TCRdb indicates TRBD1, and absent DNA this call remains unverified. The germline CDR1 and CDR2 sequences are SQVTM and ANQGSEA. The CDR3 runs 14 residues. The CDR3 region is CSVAAPLTGDTQYF.

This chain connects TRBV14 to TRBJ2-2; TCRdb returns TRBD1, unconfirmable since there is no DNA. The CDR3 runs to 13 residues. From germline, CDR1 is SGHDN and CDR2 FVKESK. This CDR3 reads CASSRTTPGELFF. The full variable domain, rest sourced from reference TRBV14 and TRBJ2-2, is EAGVTQFPSHSVIEKGQTVTLRCDPISGHDNLYWYRRVMGKEIKFLLHFVKESKQDESGMPNNRFLAERTGGTYSTLKVQPAELEDSGVYFCASSRTTPGELFFGEGSRLTVL.

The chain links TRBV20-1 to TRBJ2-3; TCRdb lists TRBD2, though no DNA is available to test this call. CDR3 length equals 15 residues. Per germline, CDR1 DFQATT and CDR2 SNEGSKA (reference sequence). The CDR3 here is CSAPAGRVFTDTQYF.

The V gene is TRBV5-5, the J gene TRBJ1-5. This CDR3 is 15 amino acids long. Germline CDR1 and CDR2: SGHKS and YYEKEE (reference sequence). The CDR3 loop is CASSFERDRNQPQHF.

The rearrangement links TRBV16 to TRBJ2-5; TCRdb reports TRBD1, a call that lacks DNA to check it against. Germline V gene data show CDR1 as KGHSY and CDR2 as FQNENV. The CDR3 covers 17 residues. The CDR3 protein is CASSQIHPLPREETQYF.